What follows are 18 T cell receptor beta chains derived from one specimen sequenced in a study of shared clonotypes between healthy human individuals. The assay was immunoSEQ multiplex PCR, and TCRdb's table has in-frame clones only and misses some. The sample has about 2.3 million clones, 85% to 95% seen once. Input material: naive CD4+ T cells from PBMCs. Regarding subset: CD45RA+ positively selected. The receptors derive from a young man in good health. Some clones in this sample may be carry-over from other donors' samples.

V and J are TRBV5-4 and TRBJ2-3; 10 nucleotides align to TRBD1. This CDR3 is built from 15 residues. The V segment lost 4 bases and the J segment 4 bases; nucleotides outside the gene matches: 6. The germline V gene has CDR1 SGHNT and CDR2 YYREEE (reference sequence). The CDR3 reads CASSRGQGIADTQYF. CDR3 in DNA: TGTGCCAGCAGCAGGGGACAGGGGATAGCAGATACGCAGTATTTT.

The rearrangement uses TRBV4-2 and TRBJ1-6; 9 positions agree with TRBD1. Trimming cost V 4 bases and J 3 bases; bases outside gene matches: 4. Germline CDR1 is LGHNA and CDR2 is YNFKEQ. The length of the CDR3 is 16 residues. The CDR3 bases are TGTGCCAGCAGCCTGGGGGGACAGGGCTATAATTCACCCCTCCACTTT. Amino acids: CASSLGGQGYNSPLHF.

Points on this clone: The same CDR3 is also encoded by other DNA sequences in this sample. The chain couples TRBV11-2 to TRBJ2-1; D possibly corresponds to TRBD2 (6 bases). The germline V gene has CDR1 SGHAT and CDR2 FQNNGV. V was clipped by 1 base and J by 3 bases, with 7 bases between them. The CDR3 is 14 amino acids. The CDR3 loop reads CASSLGLVYNEQFF. CDR3 in DNA: TGTGCCAGCAGCTTAGGACTAGTCTACAATGAGCAGTTCTTC.

The V and J genes are TRBV6-1 and TRBJ2-7; 11 positions agree with TRBD2. The V gene's germline CDR1 is MNHNS and CDR2 SASEGT. CDR3 length: 13 residues. V lost 7 bases, J lost 3 bases, and 2 bases stayed unmatched. CDR3 amino acids: CASTTSGSYEQYF. CDR3 DNA: TGTGCCAGCACAACTAGCGGGAGCTACGAGCAGTACTTC.

The CDR3 loop is CASSPGTETYEQYF. Written as DNA, the CDR3 is TGTGCCAGCAGCCCGGGGACAGAGACCTACGAGCAGTACTTC. J is TRBJ2-7 and V is TRBV7-9; TRBD1 matches at 7 bases. This CDR3 is built from 14 residues. V lost 5 bases, J lost 2 bases, and 6 bases stayed unmatched. CDR1 SEHNR and CDR2 FQNEAQ come from the germline V gene (reference sequence).

The rearrangement uses TRBV9 and TRBJ2-2; no clear D gene. The germline V gene has CDR1 SGDLS and CDR2 YYNGEE. V gave up 5 bases and J gave up 3 bases, with 17 bases separating them. The CDR3 is 16 residues long. The CDR3 here is CASSVRPTLYTGELFF. The CDR3 DNA sequence: TGTGCCAGCAGTGTTAGACCTACCCTCTACACCGGGGAGCTGTTTTTT.

This rearrangement joins TRBV6-1 to TRBJ2-4; D may correspond to TRBD1 or TRBD2 (5 bases each). The germline gives CDR1 MNHNS, CDR2 SASEGT. V shed 4 bases and J shed 8 bases, with 12 bases lying between them. The CDR3 totals 13 residues. The CDR3 region has the DNA TGTGCCAGCAGTGTTGGGACCCAGGACATTCAGTACTTC. It yields the protein CASSVGTQDIQYF.

The V and J genes are TRBV2 and TRBJ2-1; D perhaps matches TRBD1 (5 bases). The V end was cut by 7 bases, the J end by 8 bases, with 9 bases between. CDR1 is SNHLY, CDR2 FYNNEI, per germline. The CDR3 sequence is 11 residues long. The CDR3 sequence is CASNQGDEQFF. The CDR3 bases are TGTGCCAGCAACCAAGGGGATGAGCAGTTCTTC.

The J gene is TRBJ1-2, the V gene TRBV28, with 8 nucleotides matching TRBD1. CDR3 length: 15 amino acids. The V segment lost 5 bases and the J segment 6 bases; nucleotides outside the gene matches: 11. Germline CDR1 MDHEN, CDR2 SYDVKM. In DNA, the CDR3 is TGTGCCAGCAGTCAGAAACCCGGACAGGGAAATGGCTACACCTTC. This gives the protein CASSQKPGQGNGYTF.

Note on this clone: This same CDR3 is encoded by further DNA sequences in the sample. The chain is built from TRBV5-4 and TRBJ2-7, with D hard to call. Trimming shortened V by 4 bases and J by 4 bases, and 6 bases separated the two germline ends. Germline V lookup: CDR1 SGHNT, CDR2 YYREEE (reference sequence). The CDR3 runs to 11 residues. CDR3 residues: CASSNYYEQYF. As DNA, the CDR3 is TGTGCCAGCAGCAACTATTACGAGCAGTACTTC.

The chain links TRBV4-3 to TRBJ1-2; D possibly corresponds to TRBD1 (5 bases). The V end was cut by 3 bases, the J end by 2 bases, with 16 bases between. Per the germline V gene, CDR1 is LGHNA and CDR2 is YSLEER. The CDR3 consists of 16 residues. CDR3 bases: TGCGCCAGCAGCCAGGCCGTTGGGGAGGGGAACTATGGCTACACCTTC. Translating it yields CASSQAVGEGNYGYTF.

About this clone: Distinct nucleotide sequences in the sample also encode this CDR3. The rearrangement uses TRBV15 and TRBJ2-5; D call uncertain. This CDR3 spans 13 amino acids. Deletions cut 1 base from V and 2 bases from J, with 5 bases between. CDR1 and CDR2 (germline): LNHNV, YYDKDF (reference sequence). The CDR3 protein is CATSRGGQETQYF. Here the CDR3 DNA reads TGTGCCACCAGCAGAGGAGGTCAAGAGACCCAGTACTTC.

This clone was detected once. This same CDR3 is encoded by further DNA sequences in the sample. The genes are TRBV7-2 and TRBJ1-1; D remains unclear. The CDR3 is 12 amino acids. V was trimmed by 2 bases and J by 7 bases, leaving 8 bases between them. Germline CDR1 reads SGHTA; CDR2 reads FQGNSA. DNA for the CDR3: TGTGCCAGCAGCTTACTCGGTGTTGAAGCTTTCTTT. This encodes CASSLLGVEAFF.

The chain has TRBV27 and TRBJ2-2; D remains ambiguous. Germline loops: CDR1 MNHEY, CDR2 SMNVEV (reference sequence). Deletions cut 0 bases from V and 7 bases from J, with 12 bases between. This CDR3 contains 15 residues. DNA of the CDR3: TGTGCCAGCAGTTTATCGACCACCGCCTTCGGGGAGCTGTTTTTT. Its protein product is CASSLSTTAFGELFF.

In its sample, this clone was seen a few times. This chain uses TRBV2 with TRBJ1-2; 7 bases map to TRBD1. Trimming at V came to 6 bases and at J to 8 bases, leaving 12 bases not matched to a gene. Germline values: CDR1 SNHLY, CDR2 FYNNEI. The CDR3 runs 14 residues. The CDR3, as DNA: TGTGCCAGCAGCGCCCGACAGGGACTTTCCGGCTACACCTTC. This gives the protein CASSARQGLSGYTF.

V gene TRBV6-1 combines with J gene TRBJ2-2; no firm D call. V was shortened by 2 bases and J by 3 bases, with 4 bases between the two germline ends. In germline, CDR1 is MNHNS, CDR2 SASEGT. The CDR3 is 13 residues long. CDR3 sequence reads: CASSELYTGELFF. CDR3 nucleotide sequence: TGTGCCAGCAGTGAACTCTACACCGGGGAGCTGTTTTTT.

This CDR3 is CASTLRGTLSHYGYTF. The CDR3 DNA reads TGTGCCAGCACCCTGAGGGGGACCCTAAGCCACTATGGCTACACCTTC. This chain joins TRBV9 and TRBJ1-2, with D possibly being TRBD1 (6 bases). V was trimmed by 6 bases and J by 3 bases, leaving 21 bases between them. This CDR3 has 16 amino acids. Germline values: CDR1 SGDLS, CDR2 YYNGEE.

This chain links TRBV28 with TRBJ2-2; 7 bases map to TRBD1. Germline CDR1 reads MDHEN; CDR2 reads SYDVKM. Trimming at V came to 6 bases and at J to 5 bases, leaving 9 bases not matched to a gene. This CDR3 is built from 15 residues. The CDR3 here is CASSPGDRDTGELFF. The CDR3 DNA reads as TGTGCCAGCAGCCCCGGGGACAGAGATACCGGGGAGCTGTTTTTT.